A single sample is the source of the 19 T cell receptor beta chains below, sequenced in a study of blood T cell repertoires in COVID-19 (dated by TCRdb to about 2020). Preparation of the library involved the immunoSEQ multiplex PCR assay. In TCRdb, the immuneACCESS table is reduced to in-frame sequences with V and J assigned. These tables do not hold every clone; where another copy was compared, an unresolved V gene accounts for under half, and the others remain unexplained. This sample has about 270,000 clones in its table, and more than 80% of those were observed once. Jointly, the top ten make up 2.4% of the sample. Sequencing was done on a sample of PBMCs or T cells enriched from blood (not recorded which). The source is a woman aged 18-35 years who had recovered from COVID-19.

The CDR3 DNA follows: TGCGCCAGCAGCAGGCAAGCGGGCAACTATGGCTACACCTTC. Protein: CASSRQAGNYGYTF. The rearrangement links TRBV5-1 to TRBJ1-2; D is unclear. This CDR3 region has 14 residues. Germline V gene data show CDR1 as SGHRS and CDR2 as YFSETQ. Trimming took 4 bases from V and 2 from J, leaving 12 bases between them.

This chain joins TRBV13 and TRBJ1-1; 8 bases fit TRBD1. The CDR3 has 13 residues. V was pared by 5 bases and J by 4 bases, with 3 bases of the junction left unmatched. Germline V lookup: CDR1 PRHDT, CDR2 FYEKMQ (reference sequence). CDR3 protein: CASSPGGLTEAFF. The CDR3 DNA sequence: TGTGCCAGCAGCCCAGGGGGCCTCACTGAAGCTTTCTTT. The full variable domain, completed using reference TRBV13 and TRBJ1-1, is AAGVIQSPRHLIKEKRETATLKCYPIPRHDTVYWYQQGPGQDPQFLISFYEKMQSDKGSIPDRFSAQQFSDYHSELNMSSLELGDSALYFCASSPGGLTEAFFGQGTRLTVV.

The chain employs TRBV10-3 and TRBJ2-2; 7 nucleotides line up with TRBD1. Trimming cost V 4 bases and J 6 bases; bases outside gene matches: 8. This CDR3 is 15 amino acids long. Germline V CDR1 and CDR2: ENHRY, SYGVKD. The CDR3 bases are TGTGCCATCAGTGGTGAGGGGGCCCCCCCCGGGGAGCTGTTTTTT. Its translation is CAISGEGAPPGELFF.

The V gene is TRBV13, the J gene TRBJ1-4, with a tentative D call TRBD1 (5 bases). Deletions cut 3 bases from V and 8 bases from J, with 19 bases between. The CDR3 sequence is 16 residues long. Germline loops: CDR1 PRHDT, CDR2 FYEKMQ (reference sequence). The CDR3 is CASSFLTDGGGEKLFF. CDR3 DNA: TGTGCCAGCAGCTTTCTAACCGACGGGGGAGGCGAAAAACTGTTTTTT.

The V and J genes are TRBV6-1 and TRBJ2-7; the D gene is possibly TRBD2 (5 bases). This CDR3 spans 15 amino acids. Germline V gene sequence: CDR1 MNHNS, CDR2 SASEGT. V was trimmed by 0 bases and J by 0 bases, leaving 9 bases between them. The CDR3, as DNA: TGTGCCAGCAGTGAAGCGAGTACTAGCTCCTACGAGCAGTACTTC. Protein: CASSEASTSSYEQYF.

V and J are TRBV3-1 (or the pseudogene TRBV3-2) and TRBJ2-1, with 11 bases aligning to TRBD2. Unmatched junction bases numbered 13, after V lost 4 bases and J lost 8 bases. This CDR3 contains 17 residues. Germline V gene lookup returns CDR1 LGHDT and CDR2 YNNKEL (reference sequence). CDR3 sequence: CASSPPPLAGASDEQFF. The CDR3 coding sequence is TGTGCCAGCAGCCCCCCCCCACTAGCGGGGGCTAGCGATGAGCAGTTCTTC.

This clone was detected only once. The genes are TRBV2 and TRBJ2-7; TRBD1 matches at 8 bases. Germline V gene lookup returns CDR1 SNHLY and CDR2 FYNNEI. V lost 6 bases and J lost 2; bases outside the gene matches: 9. This CDR3 has 15 residues. Here the CDR3 DNA reads TGTGCCAGCAGCGAATCCGGGACAGGACCCTACGAGCAGTACTTC. It is translated as CASSESGTGPYEQYF. The entire variable domain, with the rest obtained from reference TRBV2 and TRBJ2-7, is as follows: EPEVTQTPSHQVTQMGQEVILRCVPISNHLYFYWYRQILGQKVEFLVSFYNNEISEKSEIFDDQFSVERPDGSNFTLKIRSTKLEDSAMYFCASSESGTGPYEQYFGPGTRLTVT.

The chain joins TRBV7-2 to TRBJ2-1; 12 positions match TRBD2. The germline V gene has CDR1 SGHTA and CDR2 FQGNSA. The CDR3 extends over 19 amino acids. The ends lost 3 bases at V and 9 bases at J; junction bases unmatched: 18. CDR3 loop: CASSFALAGGQHLQGEQFF. Written as DNA, the CDR3 is TGTGCCAGCAGCTTTGCACTAGCGGGGGGCCAACATCTCCAAGGTGAGCAGTTCTTC.

This rearrangement joins TRBV4-2 to TRBJ1-5; 8 nucleotides match TRBD1. The ends lost 0 bases at V and 2 bases at J; junction bases unmatched: 6. The CDR3 is made up of 17 amino acids. The germline gives CDR1 LGHNA, CDR2 YNFKEQ. The CDR3, as DNA: TGTGCCAGCAGCCAAGATCATCTGGGACAGGGCAATCAGCCCCAGCATTTT. The encoded protein is CASSQDHLGQGNQPQHF.

V usage is TRBV12-3 or TRBV12-4 and J usage is TRBJ1-2, with D maybe TRBD1 (5 bases). This CDR3 spans 13 amino acids. V dropped 1 base and J dropped 8 bases, with 11 bases sitting between them. DNA for the CDR3: TGTGCCAGCAGTTTAGGGGGGGTCACAGGCTACACCTTC. It codes for CASSLGGVTGYTF.

The genes are TRBV30 and TRBJ2-7; 8 positions agree with TRBD2. This CDR3 is 13 amino acids long. CDR1 is GTSNPN, CDR2 SVGIG, per germline (reference sequence). With V trimmed by 4 bases and J by 7 bases, 9 bases remained unmatched. The CDR3 sequence: CAWIEQRGPEQYF. The CDR3 DNA sequence: TGTGCCTGGATCGAGCAGCGGGGGCCGGAGCAGTACTTC. Filled out from reference TRBV30 and TRBJ2-7, the complete variable domain reads SQTIHQWPATLVQPVGSPLSLECTVEGTSNPNLYWYRQAAGRGLQLLFYSVGIGQISSEVPQNLSASRPQDRQFILSSKKLLLSDSGFYLCAWIEQRGPEQYFGPGTRLTVT.

The chain has TRBV2 and TRBJ1-5, with unresolved D. Trimming stripped 6 bases from V and 4 bases from J, with 13 bases between. The V gene's germline CDR1 is SNHLY and CDR2 FYNNEI. CDR3 length: 14 residues. DNA of the CDR3: TGTGCCAGCAGCCCTGAGCGAGGGAATCAGCCCCAGCATTTT. This codes for CASSPERGNQPQHF.

This sequence joins TRBV5-7 and TRBJ2-7; the D gene is possibly TRBD2 (5 bases). TRBV5-7 is identified as an open reading frame with a role that is uncertain. This CDR3 has 12 amino acids. The germline V and J ends were trimmed by 1 base and 4 bases, with 6 bases remaining between them. In DNA form, the CDR3 reads TGTGCCAGCAGCTTGCGAGGGTACGAGCAGTACTTC. Encoded protein: CASSLRGYEQYF.

The V call is TRBV18, the J call TRBJ1-6, with TRBD1 matching over 11 bases. This CDR3 is built from 14 residues. The germline V gene encodes CDR1 KGHSH and CDR2 LQKENI. The junction had 0 bases not matched to a gene; V was cut back by 3 bases and J by 8 bases. This CDR3 is CASSPGQGDSPLHF. CDR3 DNA sequence: TGTGCCAGCTCACCGGGACAGGGGGATTCACCCCTCCACTTT.

J is TRBJ1-5 and V is TRBV6-1; weak D call: TRBD1 (5 bases). V lost 1 base and J 0 bases, leaving 10 bases between the germline ends. The CDR3 is 16 residues long. CDR1 MNHNS and CDR2 SASEGT come from the germline V gene. Here the CDR3 reads CASSEGTRSSNQPQHF. The CDR3 coding sequence is TGTGCCAGCAGTGAAGGGACACGGAGTAGCAATCAGCCCCAGCATTTT.

This chain joins TRBV7-3 and TRBJ2-2, with 9 bases aligning to TRBD2. The CDR3 has 18 residues. V trimming: 5 bases; J trimming: 6 bases; junction bases outside the gene matches: 16. CDR1 is SGHTA and CDR2 is FQGTGA in the germline V gene. CDR3 sequence (DNA): TGTGCCAGCAGCCGTATTGGGCCAGTGAGCGGGGGGCCCGGGGAGCTGTTTTTT. Translated: CASSRIGPVSGGPGELFF.

V is TRBV5-4 and J is TRBJ1-4; D uncertain. CDR1 is SGHNT, CDR2 YYREEE, per germline (reference sequence). This CDR3 has 15 amino acids. The V end lost 4 bases, the J end lost 0 bases, and 10 bases lay between the germline ends. The CDR3 DNA reads TGTGCCAGCAGCCCTGACTGGGCAACTAATGAAAAACTGTTTTTT. Translating it yields CASSPDWATNEKLFF.

This chain links TRBV2 with TRBJ1-2, with TRBD1 matching 8 bases. Germline V lookup: CDR1 SNHLY, CDR2 FYNNEI. With V trimmed by 7 bases and J by 4 bases, 5 bases remained unmatched. The CDR3 sequence is 13 residues long. CDR3 nucleotide sequence: TGTGCCAGCATTGGGACAGGAGGCTATGGCTACACCTTC. Translated, it gives CASIGTGGYGYTF.

The V and J genes are TRBV28 and TRBJ2-7, with 7 bases lining up with TRBD1. The ends lost 3 bases at V and 0 bases at J; junction bases unmatched: 8. CDR1 is MDHEN and CDR2 is SYDVKM in the germline V gene. The CDR3 has 16 amino acids. The CDR3 DNA reads TGTGCCAGCAGTTTTGGGGACAGTTTAAACTCCTACGAGCAGTACTTC. Amino acids: CASSFGDSLNSYEQYF.